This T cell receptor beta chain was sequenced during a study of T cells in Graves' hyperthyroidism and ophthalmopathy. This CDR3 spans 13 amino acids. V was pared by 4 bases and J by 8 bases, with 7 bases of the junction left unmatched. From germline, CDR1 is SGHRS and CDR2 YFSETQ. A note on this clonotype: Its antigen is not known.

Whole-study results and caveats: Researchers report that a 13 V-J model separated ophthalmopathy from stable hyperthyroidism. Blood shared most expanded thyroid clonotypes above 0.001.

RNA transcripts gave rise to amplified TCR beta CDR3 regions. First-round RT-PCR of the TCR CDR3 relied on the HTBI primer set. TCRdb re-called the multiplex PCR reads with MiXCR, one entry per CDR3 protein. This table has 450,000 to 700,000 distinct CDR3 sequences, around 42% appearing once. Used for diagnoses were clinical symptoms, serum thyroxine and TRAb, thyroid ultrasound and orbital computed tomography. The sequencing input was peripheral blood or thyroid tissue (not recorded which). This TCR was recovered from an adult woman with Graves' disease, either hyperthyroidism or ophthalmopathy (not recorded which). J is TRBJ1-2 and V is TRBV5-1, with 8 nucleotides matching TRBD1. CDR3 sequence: CASSAETGEGYTF. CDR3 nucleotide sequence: TGCGCCAGCAGCGCCGAGACAGGGGAGGGCTACACCTTC.